The entry below describes one T cell receptor (beta chain). The antigen remains unidentified. These data originate in a study of blood T cells in healthy people across ages. Findings of the study overall: Conclusively comparing naive with antigen-experienced cells was impossible with unsorted PBMCs.

Each sample gave at least 7 million isolated PBMCs. Using a J-beta primer mix together with a sample-barcoded 5' primer, a second PCR was run for roughly 7 to 12 cycles. Each sample provided no less than 2.5 million CDR3-containing paired-end reads. Via MiXCR, TCRdb re-called the 5' RACE reads, giving one row per CDR3 protein. The sample shows roughly 680,000 distinct CDR3 sequences, under 65% of them seen only once. The CDR3 totals 14 residues. Germline-derived CDR1 and CDR2 are MNHEY and SVGAGI. This clonotype was sampled from a woman at least 80 years old in good health. V usage is TRBV6-5 and J usage is TRBJ2-4, with 7 bases that match TRBD2. The end of the DNA aligns better with TRBJ2-7, so the J call may be wrong. Material for sequencing was blood. In nucleotides, the CDR3 is TGTGCCAGCAGTTACGGCGGGAGTGGGAGCGAGCAGTACTTC. As protein: CASSYGGSGSEQYF.